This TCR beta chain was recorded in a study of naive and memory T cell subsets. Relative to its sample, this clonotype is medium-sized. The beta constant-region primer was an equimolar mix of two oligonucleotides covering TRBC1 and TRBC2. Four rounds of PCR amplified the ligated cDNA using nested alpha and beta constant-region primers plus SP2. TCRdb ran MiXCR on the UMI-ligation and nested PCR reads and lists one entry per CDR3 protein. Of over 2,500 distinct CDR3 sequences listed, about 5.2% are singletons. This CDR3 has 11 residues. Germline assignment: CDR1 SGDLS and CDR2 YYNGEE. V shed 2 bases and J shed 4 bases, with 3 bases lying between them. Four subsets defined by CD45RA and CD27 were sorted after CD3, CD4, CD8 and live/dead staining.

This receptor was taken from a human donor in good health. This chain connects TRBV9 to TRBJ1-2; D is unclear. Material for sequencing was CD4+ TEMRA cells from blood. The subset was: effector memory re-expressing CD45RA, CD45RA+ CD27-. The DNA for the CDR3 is TGTGCCAGCAGCGTCGGCTATGGCTACACCTTC. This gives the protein CASSVGYGYTF. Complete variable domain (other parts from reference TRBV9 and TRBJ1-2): DSGVTQTPKHLITATGQRVTLRCSPRSGDLSVYWYQQSLDQGLQFLIQYYNGEERAKGNILERFSAQQFPDLHSELNLSSLELGDSALYFCASSVGYGYTFGSGTRLTVV.